Described below is a single T cell receptor (beta chain) sequence and its context. PCR was performed using 60 Vbeta and 13 Jbeta primers. The repertoire was sequenced with immunoSEQ multiplex PCR; TCRdb's copy has only in-frame clones and lacks some. The sample lists approximately 110,000 clones; 69% were seen once. The data stem from a study of cytomegalovirus exposure and HLA in healthy donors. These donors, healthy bone marrow donors, were studied. The material sequenced was PBMCs. The sequence came from a man aged 25 to 40 in good health and CMV-seronegative.

The CDR3 DNA is TGTGCCAGCAGCCCCCGACAGGGGCGAAAGAACACTGAAGCTTTCTTT. It codes for CASSPRQGRKNTEAFF. The rearrangement joins TRBV14 to TRBJ1-1, with 8 bases lining up with TRBD1. The CDR3 runs 16 residues. V was clipped by 4 bases and J by 1 base; unmatched bases: 8. CDR1 and CDR2 from the germline V gene are SGHDN and FVKESK.